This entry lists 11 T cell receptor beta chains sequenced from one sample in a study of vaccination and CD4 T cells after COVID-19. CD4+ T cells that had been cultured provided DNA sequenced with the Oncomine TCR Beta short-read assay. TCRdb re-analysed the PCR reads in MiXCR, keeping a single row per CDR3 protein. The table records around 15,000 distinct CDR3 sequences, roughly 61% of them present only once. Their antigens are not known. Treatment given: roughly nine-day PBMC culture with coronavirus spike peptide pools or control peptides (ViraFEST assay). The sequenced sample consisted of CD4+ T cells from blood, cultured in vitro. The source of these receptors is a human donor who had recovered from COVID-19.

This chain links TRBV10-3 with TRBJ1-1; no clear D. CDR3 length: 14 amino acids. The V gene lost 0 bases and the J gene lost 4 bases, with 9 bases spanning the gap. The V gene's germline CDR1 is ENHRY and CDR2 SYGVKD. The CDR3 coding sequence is TGTGCCATCAGTGAGTCAGGTCAGGTCACTGAAGCTTTCTTT. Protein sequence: CAISESGQVTEAFF.

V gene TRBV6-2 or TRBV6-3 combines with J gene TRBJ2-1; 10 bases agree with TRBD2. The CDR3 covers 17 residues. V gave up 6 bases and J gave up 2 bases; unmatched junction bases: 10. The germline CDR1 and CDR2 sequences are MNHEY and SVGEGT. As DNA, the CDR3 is TGTGCCAGCAGCCCACAGGTTAGCGGGGGGACCTACAATGAGCAGTTCTTC. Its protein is CASSPQVSGGTYNEQFF.

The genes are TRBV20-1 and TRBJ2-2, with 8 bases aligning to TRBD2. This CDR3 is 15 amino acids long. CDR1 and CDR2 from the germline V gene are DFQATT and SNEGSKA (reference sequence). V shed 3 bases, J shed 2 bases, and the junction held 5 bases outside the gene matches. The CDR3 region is CSASSLAGNTGELFF. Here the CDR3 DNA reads TGCAGTGCTAGCTCTCTAGCGGGTAACACCGGGGAGCTGTTTTTT.

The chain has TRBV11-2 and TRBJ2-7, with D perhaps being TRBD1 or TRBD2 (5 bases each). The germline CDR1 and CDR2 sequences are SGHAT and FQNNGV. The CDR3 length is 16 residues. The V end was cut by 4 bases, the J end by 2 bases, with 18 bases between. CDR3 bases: TGTGCCAGCAGCTCCCTACGAGGGGCGGAAGCCTACGAGCAGTACTTC. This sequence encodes CASSSLRGAEAYEQYF.

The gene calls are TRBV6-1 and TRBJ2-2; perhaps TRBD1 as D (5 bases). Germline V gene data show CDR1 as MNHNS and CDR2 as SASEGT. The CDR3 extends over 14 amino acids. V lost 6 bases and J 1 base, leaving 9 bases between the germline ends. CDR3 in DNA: TGTGCCAGCAGGACAGCCATGAACACCGGGGAGCTGTTTTTT. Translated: CASRTAMNTGELFF.

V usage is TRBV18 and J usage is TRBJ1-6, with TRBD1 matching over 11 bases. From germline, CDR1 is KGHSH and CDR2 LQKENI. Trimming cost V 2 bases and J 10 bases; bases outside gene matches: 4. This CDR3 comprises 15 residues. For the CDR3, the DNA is TGTGCCAGCTCACCAAAAGGACAGGGGGCATCACCCCTCCACTTT. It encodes CASSPKGQGASPLHF.

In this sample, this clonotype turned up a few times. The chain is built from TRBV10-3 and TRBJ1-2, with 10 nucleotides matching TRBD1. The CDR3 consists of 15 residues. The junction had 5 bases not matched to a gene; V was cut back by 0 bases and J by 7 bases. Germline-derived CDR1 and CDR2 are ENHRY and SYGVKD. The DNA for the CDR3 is TGTGCCATCAGTGAGTCGAGACAGGGGGCATTTGGCTACACCTTC. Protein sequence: CAISESRQGAFGYTF.

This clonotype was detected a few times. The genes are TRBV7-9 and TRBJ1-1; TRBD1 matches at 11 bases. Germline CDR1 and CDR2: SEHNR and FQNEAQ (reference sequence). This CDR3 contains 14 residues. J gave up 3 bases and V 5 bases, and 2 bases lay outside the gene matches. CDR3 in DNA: TGTGCCAGCAGCAGGGGACAGGGGGACACTGAAGCTTTCTTT. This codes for CASSRGQGDTEAFF.

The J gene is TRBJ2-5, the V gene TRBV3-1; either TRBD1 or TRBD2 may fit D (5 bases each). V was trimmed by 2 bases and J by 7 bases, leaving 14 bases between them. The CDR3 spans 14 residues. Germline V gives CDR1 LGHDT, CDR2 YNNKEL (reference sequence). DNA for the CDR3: TGTGCCAGCAGCCAACCGGGACGGATAACGACCCAGTACTTC. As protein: CASSQPGRITTQYF.

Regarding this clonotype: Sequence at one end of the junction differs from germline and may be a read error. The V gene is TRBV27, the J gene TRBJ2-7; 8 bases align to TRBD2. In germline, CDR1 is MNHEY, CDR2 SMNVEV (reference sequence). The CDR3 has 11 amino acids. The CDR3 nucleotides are TGTGCCAGCAGTGTCGGAGCGGGAGAGGTCTTC. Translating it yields CASSVGAGEVF.

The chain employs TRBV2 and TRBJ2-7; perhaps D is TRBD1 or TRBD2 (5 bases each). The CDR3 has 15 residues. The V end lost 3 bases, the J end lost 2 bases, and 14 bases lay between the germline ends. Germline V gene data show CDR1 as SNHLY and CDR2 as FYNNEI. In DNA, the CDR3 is TGTGCCAGCAGTGACAGCCGGGACCCGACCTACGAGCAGTACTTC. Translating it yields CASSDSRDPTYEQYF.